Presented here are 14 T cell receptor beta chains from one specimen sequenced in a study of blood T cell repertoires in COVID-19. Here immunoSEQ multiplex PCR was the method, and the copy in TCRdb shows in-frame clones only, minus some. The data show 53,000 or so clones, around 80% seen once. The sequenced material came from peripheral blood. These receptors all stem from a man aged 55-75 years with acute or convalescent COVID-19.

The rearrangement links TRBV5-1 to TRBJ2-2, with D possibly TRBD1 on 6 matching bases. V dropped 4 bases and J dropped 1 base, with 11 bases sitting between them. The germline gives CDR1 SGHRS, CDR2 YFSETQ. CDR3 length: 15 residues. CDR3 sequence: CASSRRGGNTGELFF. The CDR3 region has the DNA TGCGCCAGCAGCCGGAGAGGGGGGAACACCGGGGAGCTGTTTTTT.

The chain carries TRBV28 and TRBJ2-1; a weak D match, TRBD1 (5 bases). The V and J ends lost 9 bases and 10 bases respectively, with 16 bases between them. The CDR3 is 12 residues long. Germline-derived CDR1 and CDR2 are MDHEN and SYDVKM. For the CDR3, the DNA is TGTGCCAGTTGTCCAGGGCTAAGGGAGCAGTTCTTC. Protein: CASCPGLREQFF.

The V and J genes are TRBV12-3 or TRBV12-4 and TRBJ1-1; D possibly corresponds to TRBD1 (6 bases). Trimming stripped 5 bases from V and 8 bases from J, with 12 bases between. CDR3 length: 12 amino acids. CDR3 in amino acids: CASSPGQVEAFF. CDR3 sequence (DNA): TGTGCCAGCAGTCCGGGACAAGTGGAAGCTTTCTTT.

The CDR3 protein is CASSQDSGMGRRQAQYF. In DNA form, the CDR3 reads TGCGCCAGCAGCCAAGATTCGGGTATGGGGCGCCGGCAGGCCCAGTACTTC. The chain joins TRBV4-3 to TRBJ2-5; D might be TRBD1 (5 bases). CDR3 length: 17 amino acids. V was pared by 0 bases and J by 9 bases, with 23 bases between. The germline gives CDR1 LGHNA, CDR2 YSLEER.

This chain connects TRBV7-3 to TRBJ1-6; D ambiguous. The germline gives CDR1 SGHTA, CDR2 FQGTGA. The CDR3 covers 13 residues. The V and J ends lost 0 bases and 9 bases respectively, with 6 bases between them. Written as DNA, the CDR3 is TGTGCCAGCAGCTTAACCAAGCTTTCACCCCTCCACTTT. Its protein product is CASSLTKLSPLHF.

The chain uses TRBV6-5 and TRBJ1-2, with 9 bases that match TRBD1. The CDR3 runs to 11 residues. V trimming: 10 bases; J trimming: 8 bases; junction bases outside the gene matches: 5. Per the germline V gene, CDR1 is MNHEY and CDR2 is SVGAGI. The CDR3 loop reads CATRDRVGYTF. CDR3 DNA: TGTGCCACTCGGGACAGGGTGGGCTACACCTTC.

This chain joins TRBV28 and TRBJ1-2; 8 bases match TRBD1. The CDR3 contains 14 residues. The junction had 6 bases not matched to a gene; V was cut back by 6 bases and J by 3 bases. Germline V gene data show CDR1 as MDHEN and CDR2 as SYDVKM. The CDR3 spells CASSIQGADYGYTF. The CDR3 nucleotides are TGTGCCAGCAGCATTCAGGGGGCTGACTATGGCTACACCTTC.

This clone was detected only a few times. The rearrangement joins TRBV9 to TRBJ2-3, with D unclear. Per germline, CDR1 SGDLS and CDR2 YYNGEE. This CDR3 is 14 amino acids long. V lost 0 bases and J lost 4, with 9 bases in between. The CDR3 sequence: CASSVAGRADTQYF. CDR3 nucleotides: TGTGCCAGCAGCGTAGCAGGTCGAGCAGATACGCAGTATTTT.

Written as DNA, the CDR3 is TGTGCCAGCAGCTTAGATACAGGGGTTGAAAAACTGTTTTTT. It is translated as CASSLDTGVEKLFF. The chain combines TRBV7-2 with TRBJ1-4; 7 nucleotides line up with TRBD1. V gave up 1 base and J gave up 7 bases; unmatched junction bases: 3. The CDR3 is 14 amino acids. CDR1 SGHTA and CDR2 FQGNSA come from the germline V gene.

This chain's CDR3 is CASSVWTRLGTSYEQYF. CDR3 DNA: TGTGCCAGCAGCGTATGGACTAGATTAGGGACTTCCTACGAGCAGTACTTC. The chain has TRBV9 and TRBJ2-7; 7 bases fit TRBD2. In germline, CDR1 is SGDLS, CDR2 YYNGEE. V was clipped by 1 base and J by 1 base; unmatched bases: 11. This CDR3 is 17 amino acids long.

The CDR3 loop reads CASSQSLYGYTF. DNA of the CDR3: TGTGCCAGCAGCCAATCCCTTTATGGCTACACCTTC. The rearrangement uses TRBV16 and TRBJ1-2; D gene unclear. The CDR3 is 12 residues long. Germline-derived CDR1 and CDR2 are KGHSY and FQNENV. V lost 0 bases and J 5 bases, leaving 4 bases between the germline ends. The whole variable domain, filled in from reference TRBV16 and TRBJ1-2, reads GEEVAQTPKHLVRGEGQKAKLYCAPIKGHSYVFWYQQVLKNEFKFLISFQNENVFDETGMPKERFSAKCLPNSPCSLEIQATKLEDSAVYFCASSQSLYGYTFGSGTRLTVV.

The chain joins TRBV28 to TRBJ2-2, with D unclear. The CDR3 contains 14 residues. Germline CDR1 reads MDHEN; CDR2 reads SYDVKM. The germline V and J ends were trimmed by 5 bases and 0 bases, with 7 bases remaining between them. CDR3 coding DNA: TGTGCCAGCAGTCGCGCAACGAACACCGGGGAGCTGTTTTTT. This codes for CASSRATNTGELFF.

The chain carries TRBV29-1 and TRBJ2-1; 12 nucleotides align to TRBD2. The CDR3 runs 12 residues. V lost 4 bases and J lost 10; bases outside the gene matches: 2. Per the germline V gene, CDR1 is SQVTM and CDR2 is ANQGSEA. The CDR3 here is CSVGLAGAEQFF. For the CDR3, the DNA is TGCAGCGTTGGACTAGCGGGAGCGGAGCAGTTCTTC.

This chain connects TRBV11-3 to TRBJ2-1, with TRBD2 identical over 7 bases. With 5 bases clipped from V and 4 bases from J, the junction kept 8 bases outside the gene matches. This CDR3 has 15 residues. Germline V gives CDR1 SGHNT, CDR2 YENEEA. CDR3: CASSPRLAVYNEQFF. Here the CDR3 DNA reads TGTGCCAGCAGCCCCCGGCTAGCGGTTTACAATGAGCAGTTCTTC.